This T cell receptor beta chain stems from a study of a mutant IDH1 vaccine in newly diagnosed glioma. As to this clone: Antigen specificity is unknown.

Clones were read by immunoSEQ multiplex PCR, and TCRdb kept only the in-frame ones, dropping some. The data contain around 40,000 clones, roughly 89% of them singletons. Stated time point: week 11, during vaccination. With topical imiquimod, each dose of the vaccine consisted of 300 ug of mutant IDH1 20-mer peptide. This CDR3 region has 12 residues. Per the germline V gene, CDR1 is SGDLS and CDR2 is YYNGEE. V shed 2 bases and J shed 4 bases, with 7 bases lying between them. Sequenced here: PBMCs, sampled from a glioma patient whose treatment included an IDH1 peptide vaccine. This chain links TRBV9 with TRBJ2-7; D is perhaps TRBD1 (5 bases). The TCR was taken from a man aged 35 to 55 with glioma. CDR3 DNA: TGTGCCAGCAGCGTTCCAGGGTACGAGCAGTACTTC. Its protein product is CASSVPGYEQYF.